This entry is about one TCR beta chain. Profiled with immunoSEQ multiplex PCR; TCRdb holds only in-frame clones, not every one. The sample gives 150,000 to 200,000 clones, roughly 90% of which show up once; 12% is in the top ten. The data originate from a study of control samples from healthy donors and cancer patients. V dropped 3 bases and J dropped 4 bases, with 10 bases sitting between them. CDR1 and CDR2 (germline): SGHTA, FQGNSA. CDR3 size: 14 residues. Source material: blood. The sequence was obtained from a man aged 25 to 40 in good health. The chain couples TRBV7-2 to TRBJ1-3, with D hard to call. The CDR3 loop is CASSLSIAGNTIYF. CDR3 in DNA: TGTGCCAGCAGCTTGAGTATAGCAGGAAACACCATATATTTT.